This T cell receptor beta chain was found in a study of regulatory and conventional T cells in RAG deficiency. Study-wide results and caveats: Control T-cell subsets had markedly higher Shannon entropy and lower Simpson indices than RAG-deficient patients. Omenn patients showed >85% Treg-Tconv overlap and shorter CDR3 lengths.

The data were produced by immunoSEQ multiplex PCR, yet TCRdb's version contains in-frame clones alone and is incomplete. The table includes approximately 10,000 clones, less than 95% detected once. Genomic DNA came from blood regulatory T cells gated CD4+ CD25-high CD127-low. This clone was counted a single time. Its antigen is as yet unknown. The CDR3 has 13 amino acids. From germline, CDR1 is LNHDA and CDR2 SQIVND (reference sequence). Trimming stripped 6 bases from V and 2 bases from J, with 11 bases between. These sequences were also reported in another study, on regulatory T cells. That investigation notes: Amplification used 52 TRBV primers and 13 TRBJ primers.

This chain uses TRBV19 with TRBJ2-7; possible D gene TRBD1, 5 bases. Material: CD127- CD25+ CD4+ Tregs sorted from blood. This receptor was identified in a human donor in good health. This CDR3 reads CASRKTATYEQYF. The DNA for the CDR3 is TGTGCCAGTAGGAAGACAGCCACCTACGAGCAGTACTTC.